The rows below give T cell receptor beta chains drawn from one sample of a study of shared clonotypes between healthy human individuals. Some clones are missing from TCRdb's copy, which holds only in-frame ones; the method was immunoSEQ multiplex PCR. The sample contains almost 700,000 clones, roughly 94% of which appear only once. The sample comprised naive CD8+ T cells sorted from blood. These receptors originate from a man aged 30 to 45 in good health. Each CDR3 is given with its conserved first and last residue. Only part of the rows carry a size: once, few, many, or a class if the clone is expanded.

v_gene: TRBV28
j_gene: TRBJ2-7
abundance: once
CDR3aa: CASSSLYEQYF

v_gene: TRBV27
j_gene: TRBJ2-3
abundance: .
CDR3aa: CASSFFNTDTQYF

v_gene: TRBV29-1
j_gene: TRBJ2-7
abundance: .
CDR3aa: CSVDLAGSYEQYF

v_gene: TRBV29-1
j_gene: TRBJ1-2
abundance: .
CDR3aa: CSVDSDRGRFSYGYTF

v_gene: TRBV6-1
j_gene: TRBJ2-1
abundance: .
CDR3aa: CASSEAPRQAYNEQFF

v_gene: TRBV2
j_gene: TRBJ2-1
abundance: once
CDR3aa: CASSFLAARYNEQFF

v_gene: TRBV10-3
j_gene: TRBJ2-6
abundance: .
CDR3aa: CAISVNRGANVLTF

v_gene: TRBV7-8
j_gene: TRBJ2-7
abundance: .
CDR3aa: CASSLGLGTGGHEQYF

v_gene: TRBV9
j_gene: TRBJ2-7
abundance: .
CDR3aa: CASSVSFASSYEQYF

v_gene: TRBV4-1
j_gene: TRBJ1-1
abundance: .
CDR3aa: CASSDRLTEAFF

v_gene: TRBV5-4
j_gene: TRBJ2-2
abundance: .
CDR3aa: CASSHTSGNTGELFF

v_gene: TRBV27
j_gene: TRBJ2-2
abundance: .
CDR3aa: CASSFEGARAGELFF

v_gene: TRBV19
j_gene: TRBJ2-5
abundance: .
CDR3aa: CASRPDSQETQYF